This entry lists 25 T cell receptor beta chains sequenced from one sample in a study of regulatory T cells in long-lasting Graves disease. The TCR beta library used iRepertoire HTBI primers with Arm-PCR amplification of CDR3. A single record per CDR3 protein comes from TCRdb applying MiXCR to the multiplex PCR reads. The sample yields more than 650,000 distinct CDR3 sequences, about 30% seen once. Time point indicated: persistent/refractory GD, antithyroid drugs over 5 years with positive TRAb. TCR sequences were obtained from RNA taken from PBMCs. This material consisted of peripheral blood mononuclear cells (PBMCs), taken when the disease was refractory, from a patient treated with antithyroid drugs. These receptors all stem from a female donor with Graves disease.

This CDR3 is CATSDPRNTVAPNTGELFF. The CDR3 nucleotides read TGTGCCACCAGTGACCCCCGGAATACTGTAGCCCCTAACACCGGGGAGCTGTTTTTT. The genes are TRBV24-1 and TRBJ2-2; D ambiguous. CDR3 length equals 19 residues. Germline CDR1 reads KGHDR; CDR2 reads SFDVKD. Trimming stripped 4 bases from V and 2 bases from J, with 22 bases between.

Many counts were recorded for this clonotype. The chain is built from TRBV24-1 and TRBJ1-5, with 9 positions matching TRBD1. Looked up from germline, CDR1 is KGHDR and CDR2 is SFDVKD. The CDR3 is 15 residues long. The J segment lost 5 bases and the V segment lost 4 bases, leaving 5 bases of the junction unmatched. The CDR3 DNA sequence: TGTGCCACCAGTGAATCGGGACAGGGCCATCAGCCCCAGCATTTT. Its protein is CATSESGQGHQPQHF.

This clonotype was counted a few times. The chain is built from TRBV29-1 and TRBJ1-1, with 7 positions matching TRBD1. Germline V gene lookup returns CDR1 SQVTM and CDR2 ANQGSEA. This CDR3 is built from 12 residues. Losses at the gene ends were 4 bases for V and 7 bases for J; bases not matched to a gene: 6. CDR3 nucleotides: TGCAGCGTTGTGACAGGGCTGGTTGAAGCTTTCTTT. This sequence encodes CSVVTGLVEAFF.

The chain uses TRBV20-1 and TRBJ1-1; D is possibly TRBD1 (5 bases). CDR3 length: 14 residues. Germline V CDR1 and CDR2: DFQATT, SNEGSKA (reference sequence). Trimming stripped 5 bases from V and 4 bases from J, with 17 bases between. The chain's CDR3 is CSAPVGGGGTEAFF. The CDR3 DNA sequence: TGCAGTGCTCCGGTCGGGGGGGGGGGCACTGAAGCTTTCTTT.

This clonotype was counted at least ten times. The J gene is TRBJ1-1, the V gene TRBV19; a weak D match, TRBD1 (5 bases). This CDR3 is built from 13 residues. V lost 3 bases and J 4 bases, leaving 9 bases between the germline ends. CDR1 is LNHDA, CDR2 SQIVND, per germline (reference sequence). The DNA for the CDR3 is TGTGCCAGTAGTATCGGGGGTGGCACTGAAGCTTTCTTT. Protein product: CASSIGGGTEAFF.

The V gene is TRBV6-1, the J gene TRBJ1-1; 7 bases are a match to TRBD1. CDR1 and CDR2 (germline): MNHNS, SASEGT. The CDR3 consists of 18 residues. Trimming cost V 2 bases and J 0 bases; bases outside gene matches: 12. CDR3 sequence: CASSEFPRTGSMNTEAFF. CDR3 in DNA: TGTGCCAGCAGTGAATTCCCTCGGACAGGATCCATGAACACTGAAGCTTTCTTT.

The chain links TRBV19 to TRBJ1-4; D might be TRBD1 (5 bases). The CDR3 consists of 16 residues. CDR1 and CDR2 from the germline V gene are LNHDA and SQIVND (reference sequence). V lost 6 bases and J 8 bases, leaving 22 bases between the germline ends. The CDR3: CASSPQPGPGGEKLFF. The CDR3 DNA is TGTGCCAGTAGCCCCCAACCGGGACCCGGGGGAGAAAAACTGTTTTTT. Based on the CDR3 plus reference TRBV19 and TRBJ1-4, the full variable domain is DGGITQSPKYLFRKEGQNVTLSCEQNLNHDAMYWYRQDPGQGLRLIYYSQIVNDFQKGDIAEGYSVSREKKESFPLTVTSAQKNPTAFYLCASSPQPGPGGEKLFFGSGTQLSVL.

This clonotype was seen repeatedly, ten times or more. This chain joins TRBV28 and TRBJ1-2, with TRBD1 matching over 9 bases. This CDR3 has 14 residues. CDR1 and CDR2 (germline): MDHEN, SYDVKM. The ends lost 9 bases at V and 2 bases at J; junction bases unmatched: 7. The CDR3 DNA follows: TGTGCCAGTGGAATCACAGGGGGCAACTATGGCTACACCTTC. Translated: CASGITGGNYGYTF.

The sample holds many counts of this clonotype. This chain links TRBV6-9 with TRBJ2-7; 8 positions match TRBD1. The V gene's germline CDR1 is MNHGY and CDR2 SVAAGI. This CDR3 has 17 amino acids. V lost 4 bases to trimming and J lost 5 bases; unmatched junction nucleotides: 16. The CDR3 DNA follows: TGTGCCAGCAGTTGGCCGCTATCAAGCCAGGGGGCGAACGAGCAGTACTTC. Amino acids: CASSWPLSSQGANEQYF.

This chain uses TRBV15 with TRBJ2-7; TRBD1 or TRBD2 may be the D gene (5 bases each). Trimming took off 4 bases at V and 7 bases at J, with 17 bases between the two ends. Germline V gene data show CDR1 as LNHNV and CDR2 as YYDKDF (reference sequence). The CDR3 sequence is 14 residues long. The CDR3 protein is CATSTGTKSGEQYF. CDR3 sequence (DNA): TGTGCCACCAGCACCGGGACCAAGTCTGGGGAGCAGTACTTC.

The chain is built from TRBV20-1 and TRBJ2-7; TRBD2 matches 12 bases. J gave up 5 bases and V 5 bases, and 16 bases lay outside the gene matches. Germline V gene lookup returns CDR1 DFQATT and CDR2 SNEGSKA (reference sequence). The CDR3 is made up of 17 amino acids. CDR3 amino acids: CSASPGTSGPGRDEQYF. The CDR3 region has the DNA TGCAGTGCTTCCCCCGGGACTAGCGGGCCTGGCCGGGACGAGCAGTACTTC.

This clonotype was seen once. The rearrangement links TRBV3-1 to TRBJ1-1; the D gene is possibly TRBD1 (5 bases). The CDR3 is 15 residues long. The V end lost 1 base, the J end lost 1 base, and 10 bases lay between the germline ends. Per the germline V gene, CDR1 is LGHDT and CDR2 is YNNKEL (reference sequence). The CDR3 DNA sequence: TGTGCCAGCAGCCAAGGCGGGGACCCGAACACTGAAGCTTTCTTT. Encoded protein: CASSQGGDPNTEAFF.

In this sample, this clonotype turned up many times. The rearrangement joins TRBV2 to TRBJ2-5; possibly TRBD1 for D (6 bases). The germline CDR1 and CDR2 sequences are SNHLY and FYNNEI. V was trimmed by 2 bases and J by 4 bases, leaving 8 bases between them. The CDR3 totals 13 residues. The CDR3 sequence: CASSESRGETQYF. CDR3 sequence (DNA): TGTGCCAGCAGTGAATCCAGGGGAGAGACCCAGTACTTC. The variable domain in full, with the rest retrieved from reference TRBV2 and TRBJ2-5, is EPEVTQTPSHQVTQMGQEVILRCVPISNHLYFYWYRQILGQKVEFLVSFYNNEISEKSEIFDDQFSVERPDGSNFTLKIRSTKLEDSAMYFCASSESRGETQYFGPGTRLLVL.

This clonotype was detected only a few times. The chain couples TRBV6-1 to TRBJ1-1, with 8 bases lining up with TRBD1. Unmatched junction bases numbered 9, after V lost 2 bases and J lost 1 base. CDR1 and CDR2 (germline): MNHNS, SASEGT. The CDR3 runs to 17 residues. CDR3 DNA: TGTGCCAGCAGTGAAAGGGGACAGGCGTTCGGGAACACTGAAGCTTTCTTT. Amino acid sequence: CASSERGQAFGNTEAFF.

This chain uses TRBV2 with TRBJ1-4; D is possibly TRBD1 (5 bases). V was clipped by 7 bases and J by 4 bases, with 16 bases between them. The V gene's germline CDR1 is SNHLY and CDR2 FYNNEI. The CDR3 covers 15 residues. In DNA form, the CDR3 reads TGTGCCAGCAAAGTTCAAGGACACCTTAATGAAAAACTGTTTTTT. The encoded protein is CASKVQGHLNEKLFF.

On this clonotype itself: Possible read error: a much larger clone is one base away. The gene calls are TRBV7-2 and TRBJ1-1; 8 positions agree with TRBD1. Germline V gene lookup returns CDR1 SGHTA and CDR2 FQGNSA. The CDR3 has 12 residues. V shed 5 bases, J shed 7 bases, and the junction held 3 bases outside the gene matches. The CDR3 DNA reads as TGTGCCAGCAGCGGGACAGGATATGAAGCTTTCTTT. It yields the protein CASSGTGYEAFF. The complete variable domain, with remaining parts taken from reference TRBV7-2 and TRBJ1-1, reads GAGVSQSPSNKVTEKGKDVELRCDPISGHTALYWYRQSLGQGLEFLIYFQGNSAPDKSGLPSDRFSAERTGGSVSTLTIQRTQQEDSAVYLCASSGTGYEAFFGQGTRLTVV.

The rearrangement joins TRBV30 to TRBJ1-1; 8 positions agree with TRBD1. The CDR3 is 16 residues long. Germline V gene sequence: CDR1 GTSNPN, CDR2 SVGIG (reference sequence). Trimming cost V 3 bases and J 4 bases; bases outside gene matches: 13. For the CDR3, the DNA is TGTGCCTGGAGGGCCCGGACAGGGAGAGGCGGCACTGAAGCTTTCTTT. Its protein product is CAWRARTGRGGTEAFF.

Concerning this clonotype itself: A read error may be the cause here, since a much bigger clone is one base away. J is TRBJ2-5 and V is TRBV7-7; D perhaps matches TRBD2 (6 bases). With 5 bases removed from V and 2 bases from J, the gap between germline ends came to 12 bases. Germline CDR1 and CDR2: SSHAT and FNYEAQ (reference sequence). This CDR3 has 14 residues. CDR3 sequence: CASSRLGPQETQYF. DNA of the CDR3: TGTGCCAGCAGCCGACTAGGGCCACAAGAGACCCAGTACTTC.

This clonotype has a handful of counts. The chain combines TRBV11-2 with TRBJ2-2; TRBD2 agrees at 10 bases. V dropped 1 base and J dropped 10; count of bases not matched to a gene: 6. The CDR3 is 15 amino acids. Germline CDR1 reads SGHAT; CDR2 reads FQNNGV. The CDR3 loop reads CASSLVASGSSELFF. The CDR3 coding sequence is TGTGCCAGCAGCTTAGTTGCTAGCGGGAGCTCGGAGCTGTTTTTT.

The sample holds a few counts of this clonotype. The rearrangement links TRBV2 to TRBJ1-5; D perhaps matches TRBD1 (6 bases). Germline assignment: CDR1 SNHLY and CDR2 FYNNEI. The CDR3 totals 16 residues. The V and J ends lost 2 bases and 1 base respectively, with 12 bases between them. Here the CDR3 DNA reads TGTGCCAGCAGTGAAAGGGGGATCCGCAGCAATCAGCCCCAGCATTTT. Its translation: CASSERGIRSNQPQHF.

The J gene is TRBJ2-7, the V gene TRBV6-1; 12 bases align to TRBD2. The trim removed 6 bases at V and 6 bases at J, leaving 3 bases unmatched. Germline V lookup: CDR1 MNHNS, CDR2 SASEGT. There are 13 residues in the CDR3. This CDR3 reads CASSPSGRVEQYF. The CDR3 DNA reads TGTGCCAGCAGCCCTAGCGGGAGGGTCGAGCAGTACTTC.

This clonotype was detected a few times. CDR3 region: CASSGPPGLLSGGLNQPQHF. CDR3 sequence (DNA): TGTGCCAGCAGCGGTCCCCCGGGACTCCTCTCGGGAGGACTCAATCAGCCCCAGCATTTT. The chain is built from TRBV28 and TRBJ1-5; tentatively, D is TRBD1 (5 bases). The CDR3 length is 20 residues. V lost 6 bases and J lost 3, with 30 bases in between. The germline V gene has CDR1 MDHEN and CDR2 SYDVKM.

This clonotype was observed a handful of times. The rearrangement uses TRBV20-1 and TRBJ1-2, with 8 bases fitting TRBD1. The CDR3 has 13 residues. The J segment lost 6 bases and the V segment lost 3 bases, leaving 6 bases of the junction unmatched. The V gene's germline CDR1 is DFQATT and CDR2 SNEGSKA (reference sequence). The CDR3 region is CSASLRGRHGYTF. The DNA of the CDR3 is TGCAGTGCTAGTCTCAGGGGGCGGCATGGCTACACCTTC.

This clonotype came up many times. The chain is built from TRBV20-1 and TRBJ2-2; no definite D call. The V end was cut by 2 bases, the J end by 3 bases, with 4 bases between. Germline V CDR1 and CDR2: DFQATT, SNEGSKA (reference sequence). CDR3 length: 12 amino acids. Here the CDR3 reads CSARRDTGELFF. The CDR3 DNA sequence: TGCAGTGCTAGACGTGACACCGGGGAGCTGTTTTTT.

This sequence joins TRBV5-1 and TRBJ1-1, with no clear D. CDR1 SGHRS and CDR2 YFSETQ come from the germline V gene. Trimming left V 2 bases short and J 6 bases short, with 11 bases between. CDR3 size: 13 residues. CDR3 DNA: TGCGCCAGCAGCTTACTCATCGGAGCTGAAGCTTTCTTT. Protein product: CASSLLIGAEAFF.